The entry that follows covers one T cell receptor (beta chain) sequence. This specimen belongs to a study of shared clonotypes between healthy human individuals. Produced via immunoSEQ multiplex PCR; TCRdb's table is partial and in-frame only. The sample lists 550,000 to 850,000 clones; about 74% were seen once. The trim removed 3 bases at V and 4 bases at J, leaving 7 bases unmatched. The germline V gene encodes CDR1 SGHAT and CDR2 FQNNGV. The CDR3 has 15 amino acids. Every contributor of samples was a Caucasian grown-up residing in Nashville, Tennessee. Material: memory CD4+ T cells sorted from blood. The subset here: CD45RA-negative fraction. This sequence originates from a woman in her twenties or thirties in good health. The chain couples TRBV11-2 to TRBJ2-5, with 8 bases identical to TRBD2. CDR3 loop: CASSFPREGGETQYF. The DNA for the CDR3 is TGTGCCAGCAGCTTCCCCCGGGAGGGGGGAGAGACCCAGTACTTC. Full variable domain (rest looked up from reference TRBV11-2 and TRBJ2-5): EAGVAQSPRYKIIEKRQSVAFWCNPISGHATLYWYQQILGQGPKLLIQFQNNGVVDDSQLPKDRFSAERLKGVDSTLKIQPAKLEDSAVYLCASSFPREGGETQYFGPGTRLLVL.